Following are 10 T cell receptor beta chains from one sample sequenced in a study of cytotoxic CD8 clonotypes in ibrutinib-treated CLL. Data came from immunoSEQ multiplex PCR; TCRdb stores just in-frame clones and leaves some out. The sample lists 250,000 to 350,000 clones; around 69% were seen once. The sequencing used PBMCs, collected at disease progression, from a patient treated with ibrutinib. The source is a human donor with chronic lymphocytic leukemia.

V is TRBV27 and J is TRBJ1-5, with D possibly matching TRBD1 (5 bases). Germline CDR1 MNHEY, CDR2 SMNVEV (reference sequence). The CDR3 length is 15 residues. V was pared by 6 bases and J by 9 bases, with 21 bases between. This CDR3 reads CASSQTSGRGRPQHF. The CDR3 DNA is TGTGCCAGCAGCCAAACCAGTGGAAGGGGACGGCCCCAGCATTTT.

This clone has a handful of counts. The chain links TRBV27 to TRBJ1-6; D gene unclear. The CDR3 extends over 11 amino acids. The germline gives CDR1 MNHEY, CDR2 SMNVEV (reference sequence). The V end was cut by 7 bases, the J end by 7 bases, with 5 bases between. The CDR3 is CASMDNSPLHF. In nucleotides, the CDR3 is TGTGCCAGCATGGACAATTCACCCCTCCACTTT.

This clone was seen a single time. The gene calls are TRBV19 and TRBJ2-3, with TRBD2 matching 9 bases. Trimming cost V 5 bases and J 2 bases; bases outside gene matches: 5. The CDR3 extends over 15 amino acids. Germline-derived CDR1 and CDR2 are LNHDA and SQIVND (reference sequence). The CDR3 protein is CASSQPSGDTDTQYF. The CDR3 coding sequence is TGTGCCAGTAGTCAACCTAGCGGGGACACAGATACGCAGTATTTT.

This clone was seen just once. The V gene is TRBV19, the J gene TRBJ1-4; D is possibly TRBD1 (5 bases). The CDR3 runs 15 residues. The germline V and J ends were trimmed by 5 bases and 7 bases, with 17 bases remaining between them. CDR1 and CDR2 (germline): LNHDA, SQIVND (reference sequence). CDR3 sequence reads: CASSPHRQQGEKLFF. In nucleotides, the CDR3 is TGTGCCAGTAGTCCGCATCGACAGCAGGGTGAAAAACTGTTTTTT.

This clone was counted only a few times. The chain carries TRBV28 and TRBJ2-2, with 10 bases identical to TRBD1. The germline gives CDR1 MDHEN, CDR2 SYDVKM. The CDR3 has 15 amino acids. The junction had 10 bases not matched to a gene; V was cut back by 6 bases and J by 9 bases. CDR3 protein: CASSSRDRGIRELFF. The CDR3 DNA sequence: TGTGCCAGCAGCTCTCGGGACAGGGGAATTCGGGAGCTGTTTTTT.

The rearrangement uses TRBV5-1 and TRBJ2-7; 16 bases agree with TRBD2. CDR1 is SGHRS, CDR2 YFSETQ, per germline. V was pared by 3 bases and J by 3 bases, with 9 bases of the junction left unmatched. The CDR3 runs to 18 residues. CDR3 DNA: TGCGCCAGCAGCTCTGGGACTAGCGGGAGGGCCTCACGCTACGAGCAGTACTTC. This encodes CASSSGTSGRASRYEQYF. Full variable domain (rest looked up from reference TRBV5-1 and TRBJ2-7): KAGVTQTPRYLIKTRGQQVTLSCSPISGHRSVSWYQQTPGQGLQFLFEYFSETQRNKGNFPGRFSGRQFSNSRSEMNVSTLELGDSALYLCASSSGTSGRASRYEQYFGPGTRLTVT.

The V and J genes are TRBV2 and TRBJ1-2, with D tentatively TRBD1 (6 bases). V lost 6 bases and J 5 bases, leaving 16 bases between the germline ends. Germline CDR1 reads SNHLY; CDR2 reads FYNNEI. This CDR3 comprises 14 residues. The CDR3 here is CASRLGGIGYGYTF. CDR3 coding DNA: TGTGCCAGCAGATTAGGGGGTATAGGGTATGGCTACACCTTC.

This chain joins TRBV7-8 and TRBJ2-7; 7 bases align to TRBD2. The V gene end was trimmed by 5 bases and the J gene end by 3 bases; junction bases not matched to a gene: 13. This CDR3 spans 16 amino acids. The germline V gene encodes CDR1 SGHVS and CDR2 FQNEAQ. The CDR3 region has the DNA TGTGCCAGCAGCCCCCACTCGGCGGGAGAGGGCTACGAGCAGTACTTC. This codes for CASSPHSAGEGYEQYF.

The CDR3 sequence: CASSTGTSVNTGELFF. The CDR3 bases are TGTGCCAGCTCCACCGGGACTAGCGTTAACACCGGGGAGCTGTTTTTT. The chain carries TRBV7-2 and TRBJ2-2, with 10 bases aligning to TRBD2. The J segment lost 2 bases and the V segment lost 8 bases, leaving 8 bases of the junction unmatched. The CDR3 is made up of 16 amino acids. From germline, CDR1 is SGHTA and CDR2 FQGNSA.

This chain uses TRBV7-9 with TRBJ2-6; no clear D. V dropped 2 bases and J dropped 1 base, with 6 bases sitting between them. Germline assignment: CDR1 SEHNR and CDR2 FQNEAQ (reference sequence). The CDR3 extends over 15 amino acids. This chain's CDR3 is CASSLSGSGANVLTF. In DNA form, the CDR3 reads TGTGCCAGCAGCTTATCTGGTTCTGGGGCCAACGTCCTGACTTTC.